This T cell receptor beta chain was observed in a study of cytomegalovirus exposure and HLA in healthy donors. A few counts support this clone. Use of 60 Vbeta and 13 Jbeta primers characterized the PCR. The assay was immunoSEQ multiplex PCR, and TCRdb's table has in-frame clones only and misses some. Of roughly 130,000 clones in the sample, about 8.5% were seen once. Germline assignment: CDR1 SGDLS and CDR2 YYNGEE. CDR3 length equals 15 residues. Losses at the gene ends were 0 bases for V and 2 bases for J; bases not matched to a gene: 2. The sequencing sample was made of PBMCs. The TCR sequence derives from a man aged 35-49 years in good health and CMV-seronegative. J is TRBJ2-3 and V is TRBV9; 8 bases fit TRBD2. The CDR3 reads CASSVVSGTTDTQYF. DNA for the CDR3: TGTGCCAGCAGCGTAGTTAGCGGGACCACAGATACGCAGTATTTT.